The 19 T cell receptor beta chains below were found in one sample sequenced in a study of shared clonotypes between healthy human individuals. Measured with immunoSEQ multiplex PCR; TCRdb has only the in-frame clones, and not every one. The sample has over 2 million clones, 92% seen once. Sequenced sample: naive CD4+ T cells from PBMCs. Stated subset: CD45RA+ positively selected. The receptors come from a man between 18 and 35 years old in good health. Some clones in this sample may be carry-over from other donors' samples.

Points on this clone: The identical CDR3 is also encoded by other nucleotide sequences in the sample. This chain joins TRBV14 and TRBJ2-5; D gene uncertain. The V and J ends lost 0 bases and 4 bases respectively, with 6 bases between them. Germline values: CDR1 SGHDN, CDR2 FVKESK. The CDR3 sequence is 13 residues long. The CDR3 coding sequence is TGTGCCAGCAGCCAAGATTGGGGAGAGACCCAGTACTTC. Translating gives CASSQDWGETQYF.

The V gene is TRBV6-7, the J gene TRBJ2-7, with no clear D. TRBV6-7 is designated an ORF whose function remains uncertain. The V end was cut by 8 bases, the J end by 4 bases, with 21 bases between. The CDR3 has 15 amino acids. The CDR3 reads CASAPPGRSAYEQYF. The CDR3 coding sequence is TGTGCCAGCGCCCCCCCCGGCAGGTCGGCGTACGAGCAGTACTTC.

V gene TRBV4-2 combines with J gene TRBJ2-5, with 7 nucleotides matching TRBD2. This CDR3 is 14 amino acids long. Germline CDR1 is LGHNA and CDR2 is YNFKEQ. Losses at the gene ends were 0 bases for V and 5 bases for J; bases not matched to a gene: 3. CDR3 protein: CASSQDAGVETQYF. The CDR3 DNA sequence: TGTGCCAGCAGCCAAGACGCGGGAGTCGAGACCCAGTACTTC.

CDR3 sequence reads: CASSLAATGTYEQYF. In nucleotides, the CDR3 is TGTGCCAGCAGCTTGGCAGCGACAGGAACCTACGAGCAGTACTTC. This chain uses TRBV5-5 with TRBJ2-7; tentatively, D is TRBD1 (6 bases). The CDR3 spans 15 residues. Trimming pared 0 bases from V and 2 bases from J, leaving 12 bases between. The germline V gene encodes CDR1 SGHKS and CDR2 YYEKEE (reference sequence).

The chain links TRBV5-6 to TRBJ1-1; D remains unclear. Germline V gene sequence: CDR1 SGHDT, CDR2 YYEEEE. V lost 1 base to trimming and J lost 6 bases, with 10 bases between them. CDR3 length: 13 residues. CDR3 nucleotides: TGTGCCAGCAGCTTGTACCCTACCCCTGAAGCTTTCTTT. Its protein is CASSLYPTPEAFF.

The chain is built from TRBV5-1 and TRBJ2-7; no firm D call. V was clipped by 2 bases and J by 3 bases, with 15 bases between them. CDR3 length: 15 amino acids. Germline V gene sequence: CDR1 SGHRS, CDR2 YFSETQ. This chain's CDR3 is CASSFGTGQFYEQYF. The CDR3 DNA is TGCGCCAGCAGCTTCGGCACCGGGCAATTCTACGAGCAGTACTTC.

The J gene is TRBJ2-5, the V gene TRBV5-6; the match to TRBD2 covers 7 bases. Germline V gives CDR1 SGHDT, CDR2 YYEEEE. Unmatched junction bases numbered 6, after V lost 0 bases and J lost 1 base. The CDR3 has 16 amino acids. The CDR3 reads CASSLGGGRAQETQYF. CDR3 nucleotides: TGTGCCAGCAGCTTGGGCGGCGGGAGAGCCCAAGAGACCCAGTACTTC.

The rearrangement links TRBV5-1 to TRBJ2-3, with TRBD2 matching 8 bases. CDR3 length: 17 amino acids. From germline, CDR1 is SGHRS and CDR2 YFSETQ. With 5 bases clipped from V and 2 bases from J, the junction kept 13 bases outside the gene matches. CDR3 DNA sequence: TGCGCCAGCAGATCCCAACCTCAGCGGGAGACCACAGATACGCAGTATTTT. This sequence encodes CASRSQPQRETTDTQYF.

This chain's CDR3 is CASSGRARGETQYF. DNA for the CDR3: TGTGCCAGCAGCGGAAGAGCACGGGGCGAGACCCAGTACTTC. The chain has TRBV7-8 and TRBJ2-5, with D perhaps TRBD1 or TRBD2 (5 bases each). Trimming pared 5 bases from V and 5 bases from J, leaving 15 bases between. This CDR3 region has 14 residues. Looked up from germline, CDR1 is SGHVS and CDR2 is FQNEAQ.

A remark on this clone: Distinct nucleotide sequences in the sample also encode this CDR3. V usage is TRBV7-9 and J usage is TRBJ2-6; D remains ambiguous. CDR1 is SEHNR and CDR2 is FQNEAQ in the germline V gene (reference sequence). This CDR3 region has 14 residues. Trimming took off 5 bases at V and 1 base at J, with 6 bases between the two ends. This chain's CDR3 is CASSPVSGANVLTF. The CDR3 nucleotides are TGTGCCAGCAGCCCCGTGTCTGGGGCCAACGTCCTGACTTTC. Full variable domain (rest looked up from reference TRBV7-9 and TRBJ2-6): DTGVSQNPRHKITKRGQNVTFRCDPISEHNRLYWYRQTLGQGPEFLTYFQNEAQLEKSRLLSDRFSAERPKGSFSTLEIQRTEQGDSAMYLCASSPVSGANVLTFGAGSRLTVL.

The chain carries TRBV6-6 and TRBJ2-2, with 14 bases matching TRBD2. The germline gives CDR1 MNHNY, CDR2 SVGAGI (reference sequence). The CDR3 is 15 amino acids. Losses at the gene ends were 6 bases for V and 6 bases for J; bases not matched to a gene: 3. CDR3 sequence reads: CASRGLAGGAGELFF. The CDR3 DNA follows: TGTGCCAGCAGAGGACTAGCGGGAGGAGCCGGGGAGCTGTTTTTT.

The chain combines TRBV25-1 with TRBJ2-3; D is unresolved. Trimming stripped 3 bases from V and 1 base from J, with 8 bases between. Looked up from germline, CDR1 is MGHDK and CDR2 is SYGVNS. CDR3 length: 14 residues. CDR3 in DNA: TGTGCCAGCAGTGACCCTCGGGGCACAGATACGCAGTATTTT. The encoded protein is CASSDPRGTDTQYF.

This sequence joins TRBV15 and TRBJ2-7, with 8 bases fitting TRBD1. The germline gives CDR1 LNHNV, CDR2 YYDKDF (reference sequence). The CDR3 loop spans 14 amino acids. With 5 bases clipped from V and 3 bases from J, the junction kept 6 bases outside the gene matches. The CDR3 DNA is TGTGCCACCAGCTTACGGACAGGGTACTACGAGCAGTACTTC. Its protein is CATSLRTGYYEQYF.

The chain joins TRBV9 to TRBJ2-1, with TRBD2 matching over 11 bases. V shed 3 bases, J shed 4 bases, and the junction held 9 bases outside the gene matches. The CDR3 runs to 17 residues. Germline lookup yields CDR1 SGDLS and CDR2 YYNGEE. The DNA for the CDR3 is TGTGCCAGCAGCGCACTGGGGACTAGCGGACAATACAATGAGCAGTTCTTC. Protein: CASSALGTSGQYNEQFF.

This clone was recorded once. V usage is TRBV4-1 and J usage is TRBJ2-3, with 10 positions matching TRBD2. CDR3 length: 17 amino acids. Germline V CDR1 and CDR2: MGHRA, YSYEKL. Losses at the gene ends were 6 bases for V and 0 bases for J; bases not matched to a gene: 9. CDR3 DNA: TGCGCCAGCAGTCAGAAAGGACTAGCGGCTAGCACAGATACGCAGTATTTT. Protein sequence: CASSQKGLAASTDTQYF.

The CDR3 here is CASSLNGGSNYGYTF. The CDR3 nucleotides read TGTGCCAGCAGCTTGAACGGGGGCTCCAACTATGGCTACACCTTC. V gene TRBV5-6 combines with J gene TRBJ1-2; D may be TRBD1 (6 bases). Germline assignment: CDR1 SGHDT and CDR2 YYEEEE. This CDR3 contains 15 residues. The V end lost 1 base, the J end lost 2 bases, and 12 bases lay between the germline ends.

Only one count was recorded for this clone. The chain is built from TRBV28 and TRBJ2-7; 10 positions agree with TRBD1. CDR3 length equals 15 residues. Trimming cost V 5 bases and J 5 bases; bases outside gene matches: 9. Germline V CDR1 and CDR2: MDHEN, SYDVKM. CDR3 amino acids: CASSTPGQGSDEQYF. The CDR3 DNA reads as TGTGCCAGCAGTACCCCGGGACAGGGGAGTGACGAGCAGTACTTC.

CDR3 sequence: CASTPWDRADGYTF. CDR3 DNA: TGTGCCAGCACCCCCTGGGACAGGGCCGACGGCTACACCTTC. J is TRBJ1-2 and V is TRBV7-2, with 9 bases matching TRBD1. CDR3 length: 14 residues. Germline V gene lookup returns CDR1 SGHTA and CDR2 FQGNSA. Trimming at V came to 7 bases and at J to 8 bases, leaving 11 bases not matched to a gene.

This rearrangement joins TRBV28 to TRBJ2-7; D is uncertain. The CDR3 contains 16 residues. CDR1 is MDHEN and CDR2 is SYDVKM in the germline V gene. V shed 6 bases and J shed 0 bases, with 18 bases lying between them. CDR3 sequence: CASRTSLAVSSYEQYF. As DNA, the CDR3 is TGTGCCAGCAGAACCTCATTGGCGGTAAGCTCCTACGAGCAGTACTTC.